This T cell receptor (beta chain) was obtained from a study of cytomegalovirus exposure and HLA in healthy donors. PCR was performed using 60 Vbeta and 13 Jbeta primers. TCRdb's copy holds only in-frame clones and misses some; the assay was immunoSEQ multiplex PCR. In the table there are about 150,000 clones, 75% to 90% of which are singletons. Healthy bone marrow donors formed the donor group. CDR1 is SNHLY, CDR2 FYNNEI, per germline. This CDR3 is 14 amino acids long. Trimming removed 6 bases at V and 9 bases at J, with 20 bases between. The sequence derives from a woman younger than 35 in good health and CMV-seronegative. Sequencing used PBMCs. The V and J genes are TRBV2 and TRBJ2-5, with D possibly being TRBD2 (5 bases). The CDR3 nucleotides read TGTGCCAGCAGAAAAGGACTGTCAGATTTTTCCCAGTACTTC. Translated: CASRKGLSDFSQYF.